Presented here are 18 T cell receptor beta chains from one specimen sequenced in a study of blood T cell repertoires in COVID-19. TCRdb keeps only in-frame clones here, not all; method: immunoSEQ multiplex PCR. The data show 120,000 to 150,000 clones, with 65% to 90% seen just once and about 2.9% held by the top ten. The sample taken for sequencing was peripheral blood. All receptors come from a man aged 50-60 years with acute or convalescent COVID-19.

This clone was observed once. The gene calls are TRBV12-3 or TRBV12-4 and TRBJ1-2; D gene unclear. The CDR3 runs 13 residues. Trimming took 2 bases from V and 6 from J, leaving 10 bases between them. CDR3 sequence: CASSLLRRDGYTF. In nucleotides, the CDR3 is TGTGCCAGCAGTTTATTGAGGCGGGATGGCTACACCTTC.

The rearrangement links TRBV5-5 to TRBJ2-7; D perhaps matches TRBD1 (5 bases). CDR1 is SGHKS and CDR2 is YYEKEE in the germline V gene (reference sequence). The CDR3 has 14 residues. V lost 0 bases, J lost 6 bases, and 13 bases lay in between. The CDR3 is CASSLVTGAGEQYF. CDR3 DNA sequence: TGTGCCAGCAGCTTGGTTACTGGGGCCGGCGAGCAGTACTTC.

Here the CDR3 DNA reads TGTGCCAGCAGTTTAGGACATCCCTATGGCTACACCTTC. Translating gives CASSLGHPYGYTF. The chain joins TRBV12-3 or TRBV12-4 to TRBJ1-2; no clear D gene. V was shortened by 1 base and J by 4 bases, with 7 bases between the two germline ends. CDR3 length equals 13 residues.

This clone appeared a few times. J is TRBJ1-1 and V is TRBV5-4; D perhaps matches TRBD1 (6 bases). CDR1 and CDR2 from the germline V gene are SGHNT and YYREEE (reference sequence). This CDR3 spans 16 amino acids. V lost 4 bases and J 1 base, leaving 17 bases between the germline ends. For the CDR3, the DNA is TGTGCCAGCAGCCCGGGGGGGCTAAGGGCGAACACTGAAGCTTTCTTT. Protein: CASSPGGLRANTEAFF.

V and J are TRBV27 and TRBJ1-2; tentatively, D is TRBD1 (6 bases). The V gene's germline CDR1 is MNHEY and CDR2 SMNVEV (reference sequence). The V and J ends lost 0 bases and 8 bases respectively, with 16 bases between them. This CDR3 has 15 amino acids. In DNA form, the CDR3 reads TGTGCCAGCAGTTTATCACAGGGAATGATGCGGGGCTACACCTTC. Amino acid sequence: CASSLSQGMMRGYTF.

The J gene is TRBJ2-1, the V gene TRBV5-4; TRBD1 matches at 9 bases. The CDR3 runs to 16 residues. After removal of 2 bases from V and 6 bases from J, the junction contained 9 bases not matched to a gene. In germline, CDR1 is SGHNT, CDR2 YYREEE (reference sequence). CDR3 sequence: CASSFPDRGFGNEQFF. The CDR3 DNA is TGTGCCAGCAGCTTCCCGGACAGGGGCTTTGGCAATGAGCAGTTCTTC.

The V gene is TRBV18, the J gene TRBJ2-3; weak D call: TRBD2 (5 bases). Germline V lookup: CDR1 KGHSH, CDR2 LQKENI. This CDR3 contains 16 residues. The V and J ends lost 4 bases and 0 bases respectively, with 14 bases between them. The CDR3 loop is CASSRAPGGSTDTQYF. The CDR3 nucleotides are TGTGCCAGCTCACGGGCTCCGGGCGGGAGCACAGATACGCAGTATTTT.

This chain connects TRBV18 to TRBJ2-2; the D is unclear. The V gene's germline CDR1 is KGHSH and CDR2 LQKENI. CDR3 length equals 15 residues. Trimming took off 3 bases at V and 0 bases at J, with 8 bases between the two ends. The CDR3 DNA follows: TGTGCCAGCTCACCTAAAAGCGCGAACACCGGGGAGCTGTTTTTT. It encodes CASSPKSANTGELFF. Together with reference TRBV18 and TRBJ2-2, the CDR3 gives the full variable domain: NAGVMQNPRHLVRRRGQEARLRCSPMKGHSHVYWYRQLPEEGLKFMVYLQKENIIDESGMPKERFSAEFPKEGPSILRIQQVVRGDSAAYFCASSPKSANTGELFFGEGSRLTVL.

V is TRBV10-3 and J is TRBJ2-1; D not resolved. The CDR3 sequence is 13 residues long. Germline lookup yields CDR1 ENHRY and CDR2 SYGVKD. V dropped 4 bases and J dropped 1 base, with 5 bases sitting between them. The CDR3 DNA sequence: TGTGCCATCAGTGTCGTATCCTACAATGAGCAGTTCTTC. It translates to CAISVVSYNEQFF.

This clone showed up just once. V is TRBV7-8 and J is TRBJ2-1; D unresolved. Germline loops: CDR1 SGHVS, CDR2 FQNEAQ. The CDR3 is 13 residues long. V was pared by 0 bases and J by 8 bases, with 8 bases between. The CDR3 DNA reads TGTGCCAGCAGCTTAGCTCAGGATTATGAGCAGTTCTTC. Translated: CASSLAQDYEQFF.

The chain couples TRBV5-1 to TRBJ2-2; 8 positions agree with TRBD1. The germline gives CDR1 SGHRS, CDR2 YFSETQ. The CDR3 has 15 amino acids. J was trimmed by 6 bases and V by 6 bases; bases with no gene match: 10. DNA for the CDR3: TGCGCCAGCACGGGGAGGCAGGGGGCCGCCGGGGAGCTGTTTTTT. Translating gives CASTGRQGAAGELFF.

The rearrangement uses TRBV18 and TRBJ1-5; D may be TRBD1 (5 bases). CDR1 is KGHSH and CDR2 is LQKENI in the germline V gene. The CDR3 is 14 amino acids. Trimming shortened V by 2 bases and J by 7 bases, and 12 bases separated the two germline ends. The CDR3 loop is CASSPGLTGQPQHF. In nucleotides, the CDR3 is TGTGCCAGCTCACCAGGGCTTACAGGACAGCCCCAGCATTTT.

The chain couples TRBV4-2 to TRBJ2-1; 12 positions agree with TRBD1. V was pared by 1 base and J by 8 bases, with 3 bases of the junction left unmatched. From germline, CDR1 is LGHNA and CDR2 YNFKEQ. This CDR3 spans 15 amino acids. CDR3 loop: CASSQAGTGGDEQFF. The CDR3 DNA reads TGTGCCAGCAGCCAAGCCGGGACAGGGGGCGATGAGCAGTTCTTC.

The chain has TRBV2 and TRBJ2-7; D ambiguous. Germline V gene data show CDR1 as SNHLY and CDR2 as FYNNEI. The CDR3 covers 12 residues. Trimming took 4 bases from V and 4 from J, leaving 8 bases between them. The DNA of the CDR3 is TGTGCCAGCAGTGCGGAGTCTTACGAGCAGTACTTC. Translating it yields CASSAESYEQYF.

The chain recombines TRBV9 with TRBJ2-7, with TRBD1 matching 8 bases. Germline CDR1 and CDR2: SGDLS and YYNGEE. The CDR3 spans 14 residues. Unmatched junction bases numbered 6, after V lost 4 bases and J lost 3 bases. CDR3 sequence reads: CASSTRGQGYEQYF. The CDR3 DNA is TGTGCCAGCAGCACACGAGGACAGGGCTACGAGCAGTACTTC.

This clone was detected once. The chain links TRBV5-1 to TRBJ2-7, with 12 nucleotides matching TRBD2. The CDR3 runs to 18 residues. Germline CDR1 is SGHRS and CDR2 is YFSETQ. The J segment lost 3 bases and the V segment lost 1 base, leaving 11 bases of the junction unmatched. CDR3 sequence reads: CASSLRLAGGPLIYEQYF. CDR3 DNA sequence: TGCGCCAGCAGCTTGCGGCTAGCGGGAGGGCCGCTCATCTACGAGCAGTACTTC.

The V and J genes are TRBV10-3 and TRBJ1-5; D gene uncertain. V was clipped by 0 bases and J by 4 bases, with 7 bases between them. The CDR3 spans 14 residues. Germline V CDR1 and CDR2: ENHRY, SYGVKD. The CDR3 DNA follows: TGTGCCATCAGTGAGTCCCAAACAAATCAGCCCCAGCATTTT. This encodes CAISESQTNQPQHF.

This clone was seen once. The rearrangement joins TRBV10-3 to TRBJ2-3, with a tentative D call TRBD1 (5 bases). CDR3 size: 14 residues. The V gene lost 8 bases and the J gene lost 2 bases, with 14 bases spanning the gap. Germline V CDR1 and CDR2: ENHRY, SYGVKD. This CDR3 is CAIGGQGVTDTQYF. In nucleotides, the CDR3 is TGTGCCATCGGCGGTCAGGGTGTCACAGATACGCAGTATTTT.